This TCR beta chain was obtained from a study of a mutant IDH1 vaccine in newly diagnosed glioma. V lost 4 bases, J lost 10 bases, and 17 bases lay in between. The CDR3 has 13 amino acids. In germline, CDR1 is GTSNPN, CDR2 SVGIG (reference sequence). Using immunoSEQ multiplex PCR, the repertoire was profiled, and TCRdb retains in-frame clones only, with some absent. The sample includes fewer than 65,000 clones, 60% to 85% of them seen just once. Sample time point: baseline, week 1 (first vaccination visit). As to treatment: pre-vaccination baseline after standard-of-care therapy. Specimen: PBMCs, collected from a glioma patient treated with radiotherapy, temozolomide or both. The TCR was taken from a woman in her thirties or forties with glioma. The chain is built from TRBV30 and TRBJ2-1; D is unresolved. The CDR3, as DNA: TGTGCCTGGACCTACGGAGTAGCCCGAGAGCAGTTCTTC. The encoded protein is CAWTYGVAREQFF.